These T cell receptor beta chains were read from a single sample in a study of CD4 T cells in relation to SARS-CoV-2 and coronaviruses. Generated by immunoSEQ multiplex PCR, the TCRdb table keeps only in-frame clones and is missing some. Here the sample spans some 43,000 clones, almost 85% being singletons. These receptors are not linked to any known antigen. Sequenced: naive CD4+ T cells from PBMCs, cultured in vitro. These receptor sequences come from an adult with COVID-19. Each CDR3 is given with its conserved first and last residue. D genes are given only for firm matches. Not all rows give a size; the values are once, few, many and, for expanded clones, a class.

>TRBV11-3|NA|TRBJ2-1|NA|14
CASSLGSRGGEQFF
TGTGCCAGCAGCTTAGGCAGCCGGGGAGGTGAGCAGTTCTTC
>TRBV30|NA|TRBJ1-4|NA|15
CAWSVLTDDNEKLFF
TGTGCCTGGAGTGTCCTTACAGATGATAATGAAAAACTGTTTTTT
>TRBV30|NA|TRBJ1-1|NA|12
CAWSGGGPEAFF
TGTGCCTGGAGTGGGGGGGGACCTGAAGCTTTCTTT
>TRBV15|NA|TRBJ2-1|TRBD2|16
CATSGKTSGRSNEQFF
TGTGCCACCAGCGGGAAAACTAGCGGGAGGAGCAATGAGCAGTTCTTC
>TRBV2|NA|TRBJ2-5|NA|14
CASTRGRTQETQYF
TGTGCCAGCACCCGGGGACGGACCCAAGAGACCCAGTACTTC
>TRBV7-3|NA|TRBJ2-2|NA|14
CASSQSGNTGELFF
TGTGCCAGCAGCCAAAGCGGGAACACCGGGGAGCTGTTTTTT
>TRBV4-1|NA|TRBJ2-5|NA|16
CASSRPLGAGVETQYF
TGCGCCAGCAGCCGCCCTTTGGGGGCAGGGGTAGAGACCCAGTACTTC
>TRBV27|once|TRBJ1-6|TRBD1|18
CASSLRGQPLGYNSPLHF
TGTGCCAGCAGTCTCCGGGGACAGCCCCTGGGATATAATTCACCCCTCCACTTT
>TRBV6-5|NA|TRBJ1-2|NA|15
CASRRALKGLYGYTF
TGTGCCAGCAGGAGGGCCCTCAAGGGACTCTATGGCTACACCTTC
>TRBV5-1|NA|TRBJ1-2|TRBD1|15
CASSLGQGPYYGYTF
TGCGCCAGCAGCTTGGGACAGGGGCCTTACTATGGCTACACCTTC
>TRBV11-2|NA|TRBJ2-7|NA|15
CASSPGWKLPYEQYF
TGTGCCAGCAGCCCCGGGTGGAAGCTGCCCTACGAGCAGTACTTC
>TRBV11-2|NA|TRBJ2-7|TRBD2|15
CASSLESGGSYEQYF
TGTGCCAGCAGCTTAGAAAGCGGGGGATCCTACGAGCAGTACTTC
>TRBV18|NA|TRBJ1-2|NA|11
CASAPGYGYTF
TGTGCCAGCGCACCAGGGTATGGCTACACCTTC
>TRBV6-5|NA|TRBJ1-2|NA|14
CASRAIQGGYGYTF
TGTGCCAGCAGGGCCATACAGGGAGGCTATGGCTACACCTTC
>TRBV18|NA|TRBJ2-7|TRBD1|14
CASSLQGRGYEQYF
TGTGCCAGCTCACTACAGGGGAGAGGCTACGAGCAGTACTTC
>TRBV4-2|once|TRBJ1-4|TRBD1|16
CASSQDKGQGAEKLFF
TGTGCCAGCAGCCAAGATAAAGGACAGGGGGCTGAAAAACTGTTTTTT
>TRBV5-4|NA|TRBJ1-6|NA|14
CASSLGRWDSPLHF
TGTGCCAGCAGCTTGGGACGCTGGGATTCACCCCTCCACTTT
>TRBV5-1|NA|TRBJ1-4|NA|14
CASSSGSINEKLFF
TGCGCCAGCAGCTCAGGGTCTATTAATGAAAAACTGTTTTTT
>TRBV28|once|TRBJ1-4|NA|15
CASSYRTAKGEKLFF
TGTGCCAGCAGTTACCGGACAGCCAAGGGGGAAAAACTGTTTTTT
>TRBV6-5|NA|TRBJ2-6|NA|15
CASSYSRAGANVLTF
TGTGCCAGCAGTTACTCCCGGGCCGGGGCCAACGTCCTGACTTTC
>TRBV5-1|NA|TRBJ2-5|NA|11
CASRQQETQYF
TGCGCCAGCAGACAACAAGAGACCCAGTACTTC
>TRBV24-1|few|TRBJ1-1|NA|12
CATSDFSGEAFF
TGTGCCACCAGTGATTTCAGTGGTGAAGCTTTCTTT
>TRBV7-2|NA|TRBJ1-6|NA|16
CASSPTSGTYNSPLHF
TGTGCCAGCAGCCCCACGTCGGGGACCTATAATTCACCCCTCCACTTT
>TRBV19|NA|TRBJ2-1|NA|17
CASSICNRRSNCNEQFF
TGTGCCAGTAGTATTTGTAATCGGAGGTCTAATTGCAATGAGCAGTTCTTC
>TRBV27|NA|TRBJ2-7|NA|14
CASSLKGNPSEQYF
TGTGCCAGCAGTTTAAAGGGCAACCCCAGCGAGCAGTACTTC
>TRBV19|NA|TRBJ2-1|TRBD2|14
CASSIRGRDNEQFF
TGTGCCAGTAGTATACGGGGGAGGGACAATGAGCAGTTCTTC
>TRBV6-2/TRBV6-3|NA|TRBJ2-7|TRBD1|17
CASRPHPGTGDSYEQYF
TGTGCCAGCAGACCTCACCCCGGGACAGGGGACTCCTACGAGCAGTACTTC
>TRBV19|NA|TRBJ1-2|TRBD1|14
CASSIQGARYGYTF
TGTGCCAGTAGTATACAGGGGGCGCGCTATGGCTACACCTTC
>TRBV19|NA|TRBJ1-4|NA|13
CASSNRANEKLFF
TGTGCCAGTAGTAACAGGGCTAATGAAAAACTGTTTTTT
>TRBV7-2|NA|TRBJ2-7|NA|16
CASSSPGAAKNYEQYF
TGTGCCAGCAGCTCACCAGGGGCAGCCAAGAACTACGAGCAGTACTTC